These 10 T cell receptor beta chains originate from one sample sequenced in a study of blood T cells in healthy people across ages. It was with a sample-barcoded 5' primer and a J-beta primer mix that a second PCR of roughly 7 to 12 cycles was run. One entry per CDR3 protein results from TCRdb running MiXCR on the 5' RACE reads. The sample has roughly 800,000 distinct CDR3 sequences, more than 20% seen once. This same sample was also taken into another study, of T cells of mothers and their children.

The sequencing sample was made of blood. These receptors were obtained from a boy younger than 18 in good health.

This clonotype was observed a single time. This chain joins TRBV5-4 and TRBJ1-4; D gene ambiguous. This CDR3 has 13 amino acids. Trimming pared 3 bases from V and 8 bases from J, leaving 11 bases between. Germline V gives CDR1 SGHNT, CDR2 YYREEE (reference sequence). CDR3 in amino acids: CASSSDLGEKLFF. CDR3 sequence (DNA): TGTGCCAGCAGCTCGGACCTGGGCGAAAAACTGTTTTTT. The full variable domain, its missing parts supplied by reference TRBV5-4 and TRBJ1-4, is ETGVTQSPTHLIKTRGQQVTLRCSSQSGHNTVSWYQQALGQGPQFIFQYYREEENGRGNFPPRFSGLQFPNYSSELNVNALELDDSALYLCASSSDLGEKLFFGSGTQLSVL.

This clonotype was detected a few times. A junction end diverges from the germline sequence, so it may reflect a read error. The chain employs TRBV20-1 and TRBJ2-7; 15 nucleotides agree with TRBD2. The J call may be incorrect, as the DNA end agrees better with TRBJ2-1. Germline V lookup: CDR1 DFQATT, CDR2 SNEGSKA (reference sequence). CDR3 length: 16 residues. The CDR3: CSARTSGRALYNEQFF. DNA of the CDR3: TGCAGTGCCAGGACTAGCGGGAGGGCCCTATACAACGAGCAGTTCTTC.

This clonotype was seen more than once but under ten times. The chain links TRBV29-1 to TRBJ2-1, with D tentatively TRBD1 (5 bases). CDR1 is SQVTM and CDR2 is ANQGSEA in the germline V gene. V gave up 2 bases and J gave up 4 bases, with 12 bases separating them. The CDR3 has 14 amino acids. The CDR3 coding sequence is TGCAGCGTTGAATCGCGGCAGGGATACAATGAGCAGTTCTTC. This sequence encodes CSVESRQGYNEQFF.

This clonotype has ten or more counts. The V and J genes are TRBV6-2 or TRBV6-3 and TRBJ2-1; D gene uncertain. V was trimmed by 5 bases and J by 4 bases, leaving 12 bases between them. Per germline, CDR1 MNHEY and CDR2 SVGEGT. This CDR3 is built from 14 residues. CDR3 in amino acids: CASSRASSYNEQFF. CDR3 nucleotides: TGTGCCAGCAGTCGGGCTAGTTCTTACAATGAGCAGTTCTTC.

The CDR3 DNA follows: TGCAGTGCCCTCCCCCAGCGGGCCTCCTACGAGCAGTACTTC. Residues: CSALPQRASYEQYF. The V call is TRBV20-1, the J call TRBJ2-7; D may be TRBD2 (6 bases). The CDR3 has 14 amino acids. Germline values: CDR1 DFQATT, CDR2 SNEGSKA (reference sequence). V was clipped by 6 bases and J by 0 bases, with 15 bases between them.

This clonotype was recorded a few times. The CDR3 bases are TGCAGCGTTGCCAGAAGAATGAGCTACGAGCAGTACTTC. Its protein product is CSVARRMSYEQYF. The V gene is TRBV29-1, the J gene TRBJ2-7; no clear D. Per germline, CDR1 SQVTM and CDR2 ANQGSEA. The germline V and J ends were trimmed by 4 bases and 3 bases, with 13 bases remaining between them. The CDR3 length is 13 residues.

There are a few counts of this clonotype. The chain couples TRBV5-1 to TRBJ2-6; D may correspond to TRBD1 or TRBD2 (5 bases each). Trimming left V 3 bases short and J 0 bases short, with 10 bases between. The length of the CDR3 is 16 residues. In germline, CDR1 is SGHRS, CDR2 YFSETQ. The CDR3 DNA follows: TGCGCCAGCAGCTGGGGGTTTAACTCTGGGGCCAACGTCCTGACTTTC. It translates to CASSWGFNSGANVLTF.

The chain uses TRBV5-6 and TRBJ2-7; no reliable D call. Germline lookup yields CDR1 SGHDT and CDR2 YYEEEE. V lost 1 base, J lost 0 bases, and 8 bases lay in between. The CDR3 is 14 residues long. Here the CDR3 DNA reads TGTGCCAGCAGCTTGTACCGCAGCTCCTACGAGCAGTACTTC. It yields the protein CASSLYRSSYEQYF. The whole variable domain, remainder taken from reference TRBV5-6 and TRBJ2-7, is DAGVTQSPTHLIKTRGQQVTLRCSPKSGHDTVSWYQQALGQGPQFIFQYYEEEERQRGNFPDRFSGHQFPNYSSELNVNALLLGDSALYLCASSLYRSSYEQYFGPGTRLTVT.

The chain is built from TRBV18 and TRBJ1-5; D may be TRBD1 (6 bases). Germline V gene lookup returns CDR1 KGHSH and CDR2 LQKENI. This CDR3 has 17 amino acids. V shed 1 base and J shed 1 base, with 14 bases lying between them. The CDR3 DNA reads TGTGCCAGCTCACCACTCTCGAGGGGGGCCAGCAATCAGCCCCAGCATTTT. This encodes CASSPLSRGASNQPQHF.

This clonotype was recorded a few times. The V call is TRBV15, the J call TRBJ2-3; TRBD2 agrees at 7 bases. The CDR3 covers 14 residues. Unmatched junction bases numbered 4, after V lost 5 bases and J lost 2 bases. Germline V gene data show CDR1 as LNHNV and CDR2 as YYDKDF (reference sequence). The CDR3 sequence is CATSGRESTDTQYF. CDR3 coding DNA: TGTGCCACCAGCGGGCGGGAGTCCACAGATACGCAGTATTTT. Full variable domain (remainder filled in from reference TRBV15 and TRBJ2-3): DAMVIQNPRYQVTQFGKPVTLSCSQTLNHNVMYWYQQKSSQAPKLLFHYYDKDFNNEADTPDNFQSRRPNTSFCFLDIRSPGLGDTAMYLCATSGRESTDTQYFGPGTRLTVL.